This T cell receptor beta chain was recovered during a study of response to subunit inactivated influenza vaccine. General observations from the study: The authors suggested that every seasonal influenza vaccination recruits few new T cells.

One entry per CDR3 protein, called by TCRdb with MiXCR from the RT-PCR reads. The data show hundreds of thousands of distinct CDR3 sequences, about 14% seen once. The CDR3 covers 15 residues. Per germline, CDR1 DFQATT and CDR2 SNEGSKA (reference sequence). The V and J ends lost 3 bases and 4 bases respectively, with 16 bases between them. This clonotype was counted only a few times. The antigen remains undetermined. The gene calls are TRBV20-1 and TRBJ2-1; possibly TRBD2 for D (5 bases). This sequence originates from a man aged 50 to 59 who received an inactivated influenza vaccine. The sample here was PBMCs from blood, taken less than 15 days before vaccination. The CDR3 DNA sequence: TGCAGTGCTAGTGTTAGCGTGTTTCGTTACAATGAGCAGTTCTTC. Translated: CSASVSVFRYNEQFF.